A selection of T cell receptor beta chains follows, all from one sample in a study of cytomegalovirus exposure and HLA in healthy donors. Libraries were prepared by immunoSEQ multiplex PCR; TCRdb keeps only in-frame clonotypes and omits some of them. The data show roughly 63,000 clones, with roughly 70% seen just once and around 27% held by the top ten. Sequencing input: PBMCs. These receptors came from a man over 45 in good health and CMV-seropositive. CDR3s include the opening cysteine and the closing phenylalanine or tryptophan. Each record gives: clone size, D gene, J gene, V gene, CDR3 protein, CDR3 DNA. D genes are given only for firm matches. Clone size is given for some rows only: seen once, a few or many times, or a class if the clone is expanded.

-,-,TRBJ2-7,TRBV9,CASSVVDSSYEQYF,TGTGCCAGCAGCGTCGTGGACAGCTCCTACGAGCAGTACTTC
-,TRBD2,TRBJ2-3,TRBV30,CACLASTSGGTDTQYF,TGTGCCTGTTTAGCCTCAACTAGCGGGGGTACAGATACGCAGTATTTT
once,-,TRBJ1-1,TRBV7-6,CASSLGPGRGTEAFF,TGTGCCAGCAGCTTAGGTCCAGGGCGGGGCACTGAAGCTTTCTTT
-,TRBD1,TRBJ2-6,TRBV19,CASRTSRGRGSGANVLTF,TGTGCCAGTAGGACCTCCCGTGGCAGGGGGTCTGGGGCCAACGTCCTGACTTTC
-,-,TRBJ1-1,TRBV20-1,CSARIREGAFF,TGCAGTGCTAGGATCAGGGAGGGTGCTTTCTTT
few,TRBD1,TRBJ1-4,TRBV7-6,CASSPRAPGQNNEKLFF,TGTGCCAGCAGCCCCAGGGCACCGGGACAGAATAATGAAAAACTGTTTTTT
-,-,TRBJ1-2,TRBV14,CASSQDLRDGGGSSYGYTF,TGTGCCAGCAGCCAAGATCTTCGGGACGGGGGGGGCTCTTCCTATGGCTACACCTTC
-,-,TRBJ1-1,TRBV7-9,CASSSNARAFF,TGTGCCAGCAGCTCCAATGCCCGGGCTTTCTTT
-,-,TRBJ2-2,TRBV27,CASSRGGELFF,TGTGCCAGCAGTCGCGGCGGGGAGCTGTTTTTT
-,TRBD2,TRBJ2-1,TRBV19,CASSMTSGSYNEQFF,TGTGCCAGTAGTATGACTAGCGGCTCCTACAATGAGCAGTTCTTC
-,TRBD1,TRBJ1-2,TRBV30,CAWSRDRAGTF,TGTGCCTGGAGCCGGGACAGGGCGGGGACCTTC
once,-,TRBJ1-6,TRBV7-9,CASSRSVNSGYNSPLHF,TGTGCCAGCAGCCGTTCGGTAAATTCGGGATATAATTCACCCCTCCACTTT
once,TRBD1,TRBJ1-6,TRBV18,CASSPLGQGDSPLHF,TGTGCCAGCTCACCACTGGGACAGGGTGATTCACCCCTCCACTTT
-,TRBD1,TRBJ2-3,TRBV7-9,CASSSWIGQGSSTDTQYF,TGTGCCAGCAGCTCCTGGATCGGACAGGGATCCTCCACAGATACGCAGTATTTT
-,-,TRBJ2-1,TRBV15,CATSRFRGNEQFF,TGTGCCACCAGCAGATTTAGGGGGAATGAGCAGTTCTTC
-,TRBD1,TRBJ2-7,TRBV15,CATSRVYRGEGYEQYF,TGTGCCACCAGCAGAGTCTACAGGGGTGAAGGCTACGAGCAGTACTTC
few,-,TRBJ2-5,TRBV5-1,CASSTSGTQETQYF,TGCGCCAGCAGCACATCCGGGACTCAAGAGACCCAGTACTTC
few,-,TRBJ2-5,TRBV21-1,CAKGQGHQETQYF,TGTGCTAAGGGACAGGGGCACCAAGAGACCCAGTACTTC
-,-,TRBJ1-5,TRBV10-2,CASSESGSNQPQHF,TGCGCCAGCAGTGAGTCCGGGAGCAATCAGCCCCAGCATTTT
-,-,TRBJ2-7,TRBV7-9,CASSVSDPYEQYF,TGTGCCAGCAGCGTTAGCGACCCCTACGAGCAGTACTTC
-,-,TRBJ2-7,TRBV10-3,CAISESGPGVGYEQYF,TGTGCCATCAGTGAGAGTGGGCCAGGGGTGGGCTACGAGCAGTACTTC
-,TRBD1,TRBJ1-5,TRBV6-1,CASQDRSYQPQHF,TGTGCCAGCCAGGACAGGTCCTATCAGCCCCAGCATTTT
-,-,TRBJ2-5,TRBV11-2,CASSGGGWETQYF,TGTGCCAGCAGTGGCGGGGGCTGGGAGACCCAGTACTTC
once,TRBD1,TRBJ2-2,TRBV9,CASSVEGQTTGELFF,TGTGCCAGCAGCGTAGAGGGACAGACTACCGGGGAGCTGTTTTTT
-,TRBD1,TRBJ2-5,TRBV5-1,CASSSSAGQGGTQYF,TGCGCCAGCAGCTCCTCCGCGGGACAGGGAGGGACCCAGTACTTC
few,-,TRBJ2-7,TRBV21-1,CASSPPGQGTYEQYF,TGTGCCAGCAGCCCCCCGGGACAGGGGACCTACGAGCAGTACTTC
-,-,TRBJ2-7,TRBV9,CASSVGIGSDEQYF,TGTGCCAGCAGCGTCGGGATAGGGAGCGACGAGCAGTACTTC
-,TRBD2,TRBJ2-7,TRBV19,CASSSGSYEQYF,TGTGCCAGCTCTAGCGGGAGCTACGAGCAGTACTTC
medium-sized,-,TRBJ2-7,TRBV5-5,CASSLSGYEQYF,TGTGCCAGCAGCTTGTCGGGCTACGAGCAGTACTTC
-,TRBD1,TRBJ1-1,TRBV5-4,CASSLGDRGLNTEAFF,TGTGCCAGCAGCTTGGGGGACAGGGGGCTGAACACTGAAGCTTTCTTT
few,TRBD1,TRBJ1-1,TRBV4-1,CASSQGQGDTEAFF,TGCGCCAGCAGCCAAGGACAGGGAGACACTGAAGCTTTCTTT
-,TRBD1,TRBJ2-7,TRBV6-1,CASSSLTGYSYEQYF,TGTGCCAGCAGTTCCTTGACAGGGTACTCCTACGAGCAGTACTTC
-,TRBD2,TRBJ2-1,TRBV4-2,CASSQGLAGGLKGEQFF,TGTGCCAGCAGCCAAGGGTTAGCGGGAGGACTGAAGGGTGAGCAGTTCTTC
medium-sized,TRBD1,TRBJ1-1,TRBV2,CARKGGGTEAFF,TGTGCCAGGAAAGGGGGCGGCACTGAAGCTTTCTTT
once,-,TRBJ2-7,TRBV2,CASSEGGTAEQYF,TGTGCCAGCAGTGAGGGCGGGACGGCCGAGCAGTACTTC
-,TRBD1,TRBJ2-7,TRBV30,CAWGTGAYEQYF,TGTGCCTGGGGTACAGGGGCTTACGAGCAGTACTTC
few,TRBD1,TRBJ1-1,TRBV10-2,CASRPDRGNTEAFF,TGCGCCAGTAGACCTGACAGGGGGAACACTGAAGCTTTCTTT
few,TRBD1,TRBJ1-1,TRBV6-5,CASSSTGVVTEAFF,TGTGCCAGCAGTAGTACAGGGGTAGTGACTGAAGCTTTCTTT
-,-,TRBJ1-3,TRBV7-9,CASSLIGGGNTIYF,TGTGCCAGCAGCTTAATCGGCGGTGGAAACACCATATATTTT
few,TRBD1,TRBJ2-3,TRBV14,CASSQPGQFTDTQYF,TGTGCCAGCAGCCAACCGGGACAGTTCACAGATACGCAGTATTTT
-,TRBD1,TRBJ1-1,TRBV5-1,CASSWTGGAGTEAFF,TGCGCCAGCAGCTGGACAGGGGGCGCAGGAACTGAAGCTTTCTTT
-,-,TRBJ2-5,TRBV10-3,CAISVGHTKATQYF,TGTGCCATCAGTGTCGGACATACCAAGGCGACCCAGTACTTC
few,-,TRBJ2-2,TRBV7-2,CASSLGASRELFF,TGTGCCAGCAGCTTAGGGGCCTCCCGGGAGCTGTTTTTT
-,-,TRBJ1-5,TRBV28,CASRPGFNQPQHF,TGTGCCAGCAGGCCGGGATTTAATCAGCCCCAGCATTTT
-,TRBD1,TRBJ2-7,TRBV6-6,CASSSNGQGRTYEQYF,TGTGCCAGCAGTTCGAATGGACAGGGGCGCACCTACGAGCAGTACTTC
-,TRBD1,TRBJ2-5,TRBV27,CASSLRQGGETQYF,TGTGCCAGCAGTCTCCGACAGGGGGGAGAGACCCAGTACTTC
once,TRBD2,TRBJ2-2,TRBV5-1,CASSLARSRESAGELFF,TGCGCCAGCAGCTTGGCCAGATCGCGGGAGTCCGCCGGGGAGCTGTTTTTT
-,TRBD1,TRBJ2-5,TRBV6-5,CASRPDRAQETQYF,TGTGCCAGCAGACCCGACAGGGCCCAAGAGACCCAGTACTTC
-,TRBD1,TRBJ1-1,TRBV30,CASGQGTMNTEAFF,TGTGCCTCGGGACAGGGCACCATGAACACTGAAGCTTTCTTT
-,TRBD1,TRBJ1-1,TRBV11-3,CASSFQGAVTEAFF,TGTGCCAGCAGCTTTCAGGGGGCGGTCACTGAAGCTTTCTTT
-,TRBD2,TRBJ2-5,TRBV6-5,CASSKGGLAGETQYF,TGTGCCAGCTCTAAGGGGGGGCTAGCGGGAGAGACCCAGTACTTC